This T cell receptor beta chain stems from a study of T cell responses to AZD1222 COVID-19 vaccine. Whole-study context: Doses given second, at about 4 or about 12 weeks, were pooled. Regarding the study as a whole: Clonal diversity may have been underestimated, and the donors were mostly white British, with more females than males. Variant regions that are unmutated are reportedly the target of nearly half of spike-specific TCRs. Baseline serostatus was positive in only a handful of AZD1222 recipients.

The CDR3 contains 13 residues. The germline CDR1 and CDR2 sequences are GTSNPN and SVGIG (reference sequence). Trimming removed 0 bases from V and 3 bases from J, with 8 bases in between. Data came from immunoSEQ multiplex PCR; TCRdb stores just in-frame clones and leaves some out. The sample shows 130,000 or so clones, less than 95% of them seen only once. In regard to this clone: Its antigen remains unidentified.

The receptor was isolated from an adult in good health. The V gene is TRBV30, the J gene TRBJ1-1; D is uncertain. The material was peripheral blood, obtained on day 0 of AZD1222 vaccination. CDR3 residues: CAWSVAAYTEAFF. In DNA form, the CDR3 reads TGTGCCTGGAGTGTTGCGGCCTACACTGAAGCTTTCTTT. Full variable domain (outside the CDR3, taken from reference TRBV30 and TRBJ1-1): SQTIHQWPATLVQPVGSPLSLECTVEGTSNPNLYWYRQAAGRGLQLLFYSVGIGQISSEVPQNLSASRPQDRQFILSSKKLLLSDSGFYLCAWSVAAYTEAFFGQGTRLTVV.